The next 22 T cell receptor beta chains were all read from a single sample in a study of T cell responses to AZD1222 COVID-19 vaccine. Profiled with immunoSEQ multiplex PCR; TCRdb holds only in-frame clones, not every one. In the table there are fewer than 150,000 clones, around nine tenths of which are singletons. The specimen comprised peripheral blood, sampled on day 0 of AZD1222 vaccination. These receptors all come from an adult in good health.

CDR3 residues: CASSLVPGLSGNTIYF. DNA for the CDR3: TGTGCCAGCAGCTTAGTTCCAGGGCTCTCTGGAAACACCATATATTTT. The J gene is TRBJ1-3, the V gene TRBV11-2, with a possible D match to TRBD1 (5 bases). V was trimmed by 1 base and J by 0 bases, leaving 10 bases between them. Germline loops: CDR1 SGHAT, CDR2 FQNNGV. This CDR3 has 16 residues.

The chain links TRBV2 to TRBJ2-5, with 10 bases that match TRBD2. Germline CDR1 reads SNHLY; CDR2 reads FYNNEI. This CDR3 has 15 residues. V shed 5 bases and J 4 bases; nucleotides not matched to a gene: 7. CDR3 in amino acids: CASSQRTSGAETQYF. CDR3 DNA: TGTGCCAGCAGTCAAAGGACTAGCGGCGCAGAGACCCAGTACTTC.

This chain joins TRBV27 and TRBJ2-7; 7 bases line up with TRBD1. Unmatched junction bases numbered 2, after V lost 3 bases and J lost 3 bases. CDR1 MNHEY and CDR2 SMNVEV come from the germline V gene (reference sequence). CDR3 length: 13 amino acids. This chain's CDR3 is CASSLYRGYEQYF. Written as DNA, the CDR3 is TGTGCCAGCAGTTTGTACAGGGGCTACGAGCAGTACTTC.

The chain combines TRBV20-1 with TRBJ2-2; D not resolved. From germline, CDR1 is DFQATT and CDR2 SNEGSKA (reference sequence). The CDR3 spans 14 residues. The V and J ends lost 3 bases and 7 bases respectively, with 15 bases between them. The CDR3 loop reads CSASRQVSLGELFF. CDR3 DNA: TGCAGTGCTAGTAGGCAGGTTTCTCTCGGGGAGCTGTTTTTT.

The chain uses TRBV5-1 and TRBJ2-2; tentative D call: TRBD1 (5 bases). The CDR3 loop spans 13 amino acids. Germline CDR1 is SGHRS and CDR2 is YFSETQ. V lost 4 bases and J lost 10, with 14 bases in between. The DNA of the CDR3 is TGCGCCAGCAGCCAGATCGGACACTTGGAGCTGTTTTTT. Translating gives CASSQIGHLELFF.

The V call is TRBV21-1, the J call TRBJ2-5; the D call in the table, TRBD2, was not verified against the DNA. TRBV21-1 counts as a pseudogene. CDR3 length: 17 residues. CDR3 coding DNA: TGTGCCAGCAGCCCGGGGGGTGGACTAGCGGGAGAAGAGACCCAGTACTTC. Translating gives CASSPGGGLAGEETQYF.

The rearrangement uses TRBV7-2 and TRBJ1-4; possible D gene TRBD1, 6 bases. This CDR3 comprises 15 residues. Germline V CDR1 and CDR2: SGHTA, FQGNSA. The V gene lost 2 bases and the J gene lost 2 bases, with 9 bases spanning the gap. The CDR3 DNA reads TGTGCCAGCAGCTTATGGGGGGGCACTAATGAAAAACTGTTTTTT. Encoded protein: CASSLWGGTNEKLFF. The full variable domain, its missing parts supplied by reference TRBV7-2 and TRBJ1-4, is GAGVSQSPSNKVTEKGKDVELRCDPISGHTALYWYRQSLGQGLEFLIYFQGNSAPDKSGLPSDRFSAERTGGSVSTLTIQRTQQEDSAVYLCASSLWGGTNEKLFFGSGTQLSVL.

The chain has TRBV7-3 and TRBJ2-1; D is unclear. From germline, CDR1 is SGHTA and CDR2 FQGTGA. The CDR3 is 16 residues long. V was trimmed by 4 bases and J by 7 bases, leaving 20 bases between them. The CDR3 sequence: CASSSPGVGSRNEQFF. In nucleotides, the CDR3 is TGTGCCAGCAGCTCCCCTGGGGTTGGCAGTAGGAATGAGCAGTTCTTC.

The chain has TRBV13 and TRBJ1-2; weak D call: TRBD1 (5 bases). Trimming removed 7 bases from V and 0 bases from J, with 27 bases in between. Germline CDR1 and CDR2: PRHDT and FYEKMQ (reference sequence). The CDR3 length is 19 residues. The CDR3 protein is CASNFAGGELLSSNYGYTF. In DNA form, the CDR3 reads TGTGCCAGCAACTTCGCCGGGGGTGAACTTCTTTCATCTAACTATGGCTACACCTTC. Drawing the rest from reference TRBV13 and TRBJ1-2, the complete variable domain is AAGVIQSPRHLIKEKRETATLKCYPIPRHDTVYWYQQGPGQDPQFLISFYEKMQSDKGSIPDRFSAQQFSDYHSELNMSSLELGDSALYFCASNFAGGELLSSNYGYTFGSGTRLTVV.

The chain has TRBV2 and TRBJ1-4, with TRBD1 matching over 7 bases. CDR1 SNHLY and CDR2 FYNNEI come from the germline V gene. Trimming cost V 8 bases and J 8 bases; bases outside gene matches: 11. The CDR3 extends over 14 amino acids. CDR3 in DNA: TGTGCCAGCGGCACCGGGACAGTGCCCGAAAAACTGTTTTTT. Translated, it gives CASGTGTVPEKLFF.

The genes are TRBV10-1 and TRBJ2-7; 11 bases fit TRBD1. Germline V gene data show CDR1 as WNHNN and CDR2 as SYGVQD (reference sequence). The CDR3 is 15 amino acids. V lost 6 bases to trimming and J lost 5 bases; unmatched junction nucleotides: 9. The CDR3 bases are TGCGCCAGCAGCCCTCAAAGGACAGGGGGCGACGAGCAGTACTTC. Protein: CASSPQRTGGDEQYF.

The chain joins TRBV5-4 to TRBJ1-3; D uncertain. Germline V gives CDR1 SGHNT, CDR2 YYREEE (reference sequence). V dropped 2 bases and J dropped 4 bases, with 7 bases sitting between them. This CDR3 has 13 amino acids. The CDR3 DNA sequence: TGTGCCAGCAGCTTCGGAGGGGGAAACACCATATATTTT. This codes for CASSFGGGNTIYF.

This chain uses TRBV3-1 (or the pseudogene TRBV3-2) with TRBJ2-2, with 9 nucleotides matching TRBD2. The V gene's germline CDR1 is LGHDT and CDR2 YNNKEL (reference sequence). CDR3 size: 20 residues. Trimming removed 0 bases from V and 4 bases from J; junction bases left unmatched: 15. CDR3 amino acids: CASSQDGALGSGGITGELFF. CDR3 DNA: TGTGCCAGCAGCCAAGATGGCGCCCTTGGGAGCGGGGGGATCACCGGGGAGCTGTTTTTT.

The chain combines TRBV5-1 with TRBJ2-5; D may be TRBD1 (5 bases). This CDR3 contains 13 residues. Germline V gene sequence: CDR1 SGHRS, CDR2 YFSETQ. Deletions cut 1 base from V and 5 bases from J, with 9 bases between. CDR3 nucleotides: TGCGCCAGCAGCTTGTGGGGCCGGGAGACCCAGTACTTC. Protein product: CASSLWGRETQYF.

The CDR3 DNA reads TGTGCCAGCAGCCCGCGGGACTTGACCTACGAGCAGTACTTC. Translated: CASSPRDLTYEQYF. This sequence joins TRBV11-2 and TRBJ2-7; TRBD2 is a possible D gene (6 bases). Germline CDR1 is SGHAT and CDR2 is FQNNGV. V was trimmed by 5 bases and J by 2 bases, leaving 13 bases between them. This CDR3 region has 14 residues.

The V call is TRBV7-2, the J call TRBJ2-7, with D possibly being TRBD1 (5 bases). The CDR3 is 16 residues long. Germline CDR1 and CDR2: SGHTA and FQGNSA. Trimming took off 2 bases at V and 0 bases at J, with 14 bases between the two ends. The CDR3 bases are TGTGCCAGCAGCTTATTCTCCATAGGGGTCTCCTACGAGCAGTACTTC. Residues: CASSLFSIGVSYEQYF. The variable domain in full, with the rest retrieved from reference TRBV7-2 and TRBJ2-7, is GAGVSQSPSNKVTEKGKDVELRCDPISGHTALYWYRQSLGQGLEFLIYFQGNSAPDKSGLPSDRFSAERTGGSVSTLTIQRTQQEDSAVYLCASSLFSIGVSYEQYFGPGTRLTVT.

This chain uses TRBV6-1 with TRBJ2-5, with 8 bases matching TRBD1. Trimming removed 1 base from V and 2 bases from J; junction bases left unmatched: 3. This CDR3 spans 15 amino acids. Germline CDR1 reads MNHNS; CDR2 reads SASEGT. The CDR3 region is CASSEVQGGQETQYF. The CDR3 DNA follows: TGTGCCAGCAGTGAAGTACAGGGGGGTCAAGAGACCCAGTACTTC.

This rearrangement joins TRBV10-3 to TRBJ1-1; D is unresolved. The CDR3 sequence is 16 residues long. Trimming shortened V by 2 bases and J by 1 base, and 14 bases separated the two germline ends. The germline CDR1 and CDR2 sequences are ENHRY and SYGVKD. Written as DNA, the CDR3 is TGTGCCATCAGTGAGGGTGGTATAGGGTGGAACACTGAAGCTTTCTTT. This codes for CAISEGGIGWNTEAFF.

This clone was seen a few times. V gene TRBV19 combines with J gene TRBJ2-7, with unresolved D. This CDR3 has 10 amino acids. CDR1 and CDR2 (germline): LNHDA, SQIVND (reference sequence). Trimming stripped 7 bases from V and 3 bases from J, with 4 bases between. The DNA for the CDR3 is TGTGCCAGTAAAGACTACGAGCAGTACTTC. Protein product: CASKDYEQYF.

CDR3 amino acids: CASSQLHTEAFF. The DNA of the CDR3 is TGTGCCAGCAGCCAGCTACACACTGAAGCTTTCTTT. This sequence joins TRBV14 and TRBJ1-1, with unresolved D. V was clipped by 3 bases and J by 3 bases, with 5 bases between them. The germline V gene encodes CDR1 SGHDN and CDR2 FVKESK. The CDR3 is 12 residues long.

The gene calls are TRBV2 and TRBJ1-1, with a weak D call TRBD1 (5 bases). V was cut by 4 bases and J by 0 bases, with 9 bases left in between. CDR1 is SNHLY, CDR2 FYNNEI, per germline. This CDR3 is built from 14 residues. CDR3 DNA sequence: TGTGCCAGCAGTGGACAGACAATGAACACTGAAGCTTTCTTT. This sequence encodes CASSGQTMNTEAFF. Looking up the rest from reference TRBV2 and TRBJ1-1 gives the full variable domain: EPEVTQTPSHQVTQMGQEVILRCVPISNHLYFYWYRQILGQKVEFLVSFYNNEISEKSEIFDDQFSVERPDGSNFTLKIRSTKLEDSAMYFCASSGQTMNTEAFFGQGTRLTVV.

The chain links TRBV7-9 to TRBJ1-1; TRBD1 might be the D (6 bases). V was trimmed by 6 bases and J by 1 base, leaving 9 bases between them. Germline CDR1 is SEHNR and CDR2 is FQNEAQ (reference sequence). The CDR3 length is 13 residues. CDR3 in amino acids: CASREGENTEAFF. The DNA of the CDR3 is TGTGCCAGCAGGGAGGGGGAGAACACTGAAGCTTTCTTT.